Following are 24 T cell receptor beta chains from one sample sequenced in a study of T cell changes during pregnancy in multiple sclerosis. Clones were read by immunoSEQ multiplex PCR, and TCRdb kept only the in-frame ones, dropping some. The sample comprises tens of thousands of clones, approximately 95% of which are singletons, and less than 2% rests with the top ten. Material: peripheral blood, obtained after pregnancy. The receptor set was obtained from a female donor in good health, enrolled as a control in a pregnancy study.

This sequence joins TRBV7-2 and TRBJ1-1; D is undetermined. V lost 5 bases and J 7 bases, leaving 17 bases between the germline ends. CDR3 length equals 14 residues. The germline gives CDR1 SGHTA, CDR2 FQGNSA. This chain's CDR3 is CASSPYTATSEAFF. The CDR3 coding sequence is TGTGCCAGCAGCCCATATACAGCCACAAGTGAAGCTTTCTTT. The full variable domain, with the rest looked up from reference TRBV7-2 and TRBJ1-1, is GAGVSQSPSNKVTEKGKDVELRCDPISGHTALYWYRQSLGQGLEFLIYFQGNSAPDKSGLPSDRFSAERTGGSVSTLTIQRTQQEDSAVYLCASSPYTATSEAFFGQGTRLTVV.

The chain employs TRBV9 and TRBJ2-7, with 7 bases that match TRBD2. The CDR3 is 13 amino acids. After removal of 2 bases from V and 3 bases from J, the junction contained 2 bases not matched to a gene. CDR1 is SGDLS, CDR2 YYNGEE, per germline. The CDR3 spells CASSVGDYYEQYF. The DNA for the CDR3 is TGTGCCAGCAGCGTGGGGGACTACTACGAGCAGTACTTC.

This chain uses TRBV11-1 with TRBJ2-2; TRBD1 agrees at 9 bases. Germline CDR1 is SGHAT and CDR2 is FQDESV (reference sequence). V trimming: 5 bases; J trimming: 8 bases; junction bases outside the gene matches: 3. The CDR3 is made up of 13 amino acids. CDR3: CASSGTGSGELFF. DNA for the CDR3: TGTGCCAGCAGCGGGACAGGGAGTGGGGAGCTGTTTTTT. The full variable domain, with the rest looked up from reference TRBV11-1 and TRBJ2-2, is EAEVAQSPRYKITEKSQAVAFWCDPISGHATLYWYRQILGQGPELLVQFQDESVVDDSQLPKDRFSAERLKGVDSTLKIQPAELGDSAMYLCASSGTGSGELFFGEGSRLTVL.

This clone came up once. The chain links TRBV2 to TRBJ2-2; possibly TRBD2 for D (6 bases). The CDR3 spans 15 residues. Germline CDR1 and CDR2: SNHLY and FYNNEI. V lost 6 bases and J lost 6, with 17 bases in between. The CDR3 reads CASREGPRRPGELFF. CDR3 bases: TGTGCCAGCAGGGAGGGACCCCGAAGGCCCGGGGAGCTGTTTTTT.

The V and J genes are TRBV29-1 and TRBJ2-1, with D possibly TRBD1 on 6 matching bases. V lost 3 bases, J lost 2 bases, and 8 bases lay in between. The CDR3 totals 13 residues. Germline CDR1 SQVTM, CDR2 ANQGSEA. The CDR3 DNA reads TGCAGCGTTGACCGGGACACCTACAATGAGCAGTTCTTC. It encodes CSVDRDTYNEQFF.

The chain joins TRBV27 to TRBJ1-4; the D gene is possibly TRBD1 (5 bases). Trimming removed 7 bases at V and 2 bases at J, with 11 bases between. CDR1 is MNHEY and CDR2 is SMNVEV in the germline V gene (reference sequence). This CDR3 has 14 amino acids. The CDR3 bases are TGTGCCAGCACGGGGGTTGGGACTAATGAAAAACTGTTTTTT. Translation: CASTGVGTNEKLFF. The full variable domain, completed using reference TRBV27 and TRBJ1-4, is EAQVTQNPRYLITVTGKKLTVTCSQNMNHEYMSWYRQDPGLGLRQIYYSMNVEVTDKGDVPEGYKVSRKEKRNFPLILESPSPNQTSLYFCASTGVGTNEKLFFGSGTQLSVL.

The rearrangement uses TRBV13 and TRBJ2-5; 10 bases agree with TRBD1. V was pared by 0 bases and J by 5 bases, with 3 bases of the junction left unmatched. The CDR3 covers 15 residues. CDR1 is PRHDT and CDR2 is FYEKMQ in the germline V gene (reference sequence). The CDR3 region has the DNA TGTGCCAGCAGCTTAGGGACAGGGGGCGGGGAGACCCAGTACTTC. Residues: CASSLGTGGGETQYF.

A few counts support this clone. CDR3: CASAYRGLTYEQYF. The CDR3 nucleotides are TGTGCCAGCGCATACAGGGGGCTCACCTACGAGCAGTACTTC. This rearrangement joins TRBV11-2 to TRBJ2-7; 9 bases line up with TRBD1. V shed 8 bases and J 2 bases; nucleotides not matched to a gene: 7. Germline V CDR1 and CDR2: SGHAT, FQNNGV. This CDR3 spans 14 amino acids.

This sequence joins TRBV6-1 and TRBJ1-5; 7 bases line up with TRBD1. The CDR3 has 16 residues. Looked up from germline, CDR1 is MNHNS and CDR2 is SASEGT. The J segment lost 6 bases and the V segment lost 1 base, leaving 9 bases of the junction unmatched. CDR3 in DNA: TGTGCCAGCAGTGAAGTGCCAGGGGGAGAGGGTCAGCCCCAGCATTTT. The encoded protein is CASSEVPGGEGQPQHF.

The chain joins TRBV5-8 to TRBJ2-7, with D tentatively TRBD2 (6 bases). Per the germline V gene, CDR1 is SGHTS and CDR2 is YDEGEE. The CDR3 loop spans 15 amino acids. V was clipped by 6 bases and J by 3 bases, with 19 bases between them. The CDR3: CASTRAGTDYYEQYF. The CDR3 coding sequence is TGTGCCAGCACCAGGGCCGGGACGGACTACTACGAGCAGTACTTC. Together with reference TRBV5-8 and TRBJ2-7, the CDR3 gives the full variable domain: EAGVTQSPTHLIKTRGQQATLRCSPISGHTSVYWYQQALGLGLQFLLWYDEGEERNRGNFPPRFSGRQFPNYSSELNVNALELEDSALYLCASTRAGTDYYEQYFGPGTRLTVT.

V usage is TRBV5-4 and J usage is TRBJ2-3, with TRBD1 matching 8 bases. The V gene end was trimmed by 2 bases and the J gene end by 2 bases; junction bases not matched to a gene: 4. Germline assignment: CDR1 SGHNT and CDR2 YYREEE (reference sequence). CDR3 length equals 15 residues. In DNA, the CDR3 is TGTGCCAGCAGCTTCCGACAGGGGTCCACAGATACGCAGTATTTT. This codes for CASSFRQGSTDTQYF.

CDR3 sequence (DNA): TGTGCCAGCAGCAAAGGACTAGACTACGAGCAGTACTTC. Translating it yields CASSKGLDYEQYF. This chain uses TRBV9 with TRBJ2-7; 7 bases map to TRBD2. Germline V gene sequence: CDR1 SGDLS, CDR2 YYNGEE. The CDR3 runs to 13 residues. Trimming at V came to 4 bases and at J to 3 bases, leaving 4 bases not matched to a gene.

The rearrangement links TRBV27 to TRBJ1-1; TRBD1 matches at 8 bases. Germline V gives CDR1 MNHEY, CDR2 SMNVEV (reference sequence). V was clipped by 1 base and J by 5 bases; unmatched bases: 21. The CDR3 covers 20 residues. CDR3 DNA: TGTGCCAGCAGTTTATTTTTCCAGACAGGGGCGTTGTGGTCGAGGACTGAAGCTTTCTTT. Protein sequence: CASSLFFQTGALWSRTEAFF.

The chain combines TRBV18 with TRBJ2-1, with 7 bases lining up with TRBD2. Looked up from germline, CDR1 is KGHSH and CDR2 is LQKENI. The V segment lost 6 bases and the J segment 2 bases; nucleotides outside the gene matches: 10. This CDR3 is built from 16 residues. The chain's CDR3 is CASSLGEGTAYNEQFF. In DNA form, the CDR3 reads TGTGCCAGCTCCCTGGGGGAGGGGACGGCCTACAATGAGCAGTTCTTC.

V gene TRBV19 combines with J gene TRBJ1-5, with a tentative D call TRBD1 (6 bases). The germline V and J ends were trimmed by 7 bases and 3 bases, with 10 bases remaining between them. Germline-derived CDR1 and CDR2 are LNHDA and SQIVND (reference sequence). The CDR3 consists of 13 residues. CDR3 protein: CASIGQYNQPQHF. Written as DNA, the CDR3 is TGTGCCAGTATTGGACAGTACAATCAGCCCCAGCATTTT.

The J gene is TRBJ2-7, the V gene TRBV27, with 9 bases lining up with TRBD2. Germline V lookup: CDR1 MNHEY, CDR2 SMNVEV (reference sequence). The CDR3 runs 15 residues. V dropped 6 bases and J dropped 4; count of bases not matched to a gene: 10. The CDR3 region has the DNA TGTGCCAGCAGCTCTCCGGGACTAGCAGAATACGAGCAGTACTTC. Amino acid sequence: CASSSPGLAEYEQYF.

V usage is TRBV5-4 and J usage is TRBJ1-2, with TRBD1 as a possible D gene (5 bases). The V gene's germline CDR1 is SGHNT and CDR2 YYREEE (reference sequence). Trimming shortened V by 3 bases and J by 2 bases, and 14 bases separated the two germline ends. The CDR3 totals 15 residues. The CDR3 bases are TGTGCCAGCAGCTCAGCGGGGGAAGGGAACTATGGCTACACCTTC. Translating it yields CASSSAGEGNYGYTF. Drawing the rest from reference TRBV5-4 and TRBJ1-2, the complete variable domain is ETGVTQSPTHLIKTRGQQVTLRCSSQSGHNTVSWYQQALGQGPQFIFQYYREEENGRGNFPPRFSGLQFPNYSSELNVNALELDDSALYLCASSSAGEGNYGYTFGSGTRLTVV.

This clone has just a few counts. This chain links TRBV30 with TRBJ1-1, with D tentatively TRBD1 (5 bases). Looked up from germline, CDR1 is GTSNPN and CDR2 is SVGIG (reference sequence). Between the trimmed V and J ends, which lost 3 bases and 6 bases, there was a span of 17 bases. This CDR3 region has 14 residues. CDR3 sequence reads: CAWSHGAGGAEAFF. The CDR3 bases are TGTGCCTGGAGCCATGGGGCCGGCGGGGCTGAAGCTTTCTTT.

The chain combines TRBV7-6 with TRBJ1-3; no firm D call. The CDR3 has 14 residues. Germline-derived CDR1 and CDR2 are SGHVS and FNYEAQ. Trimming left V 5 bases short and J 0 bases short, with 8 bases between. The CDR3 nucleotides read TGTGCCAGCAGCCTTCGGGGCTCTGGAAACACCATATATTTT. It translates to CASSLRGSGNTIYF.

The gene calls are TRBV30 and TRBJ1-4; the D gene is possibly TRBD1 (6 bases). CDR1 is GTSNPN, CDR2 SVGIG, per germline (reference sequence). The CDR3 totals 15 residues. Trimming shortened V by 1 base and J by 5 bases, and 14 bases separated the two germline ends. The CDR3 coding sequence is TGTGCCTGGAGTGACACCGGGACAAAGAATGAAAAACTGTTTTTT. Protein sequence: CAWSDTGTKNEKLFF.

In its sample, this clone was seen once. J is TRBJ2-1 and V is TRBV29-1; 8 bases match TRBD1. V lost 5 bases, J lost 7 bases, and 13 bases stayed unmatched. The CDR3 has 15 amino acids. The germline V gene has CDR1 SQVTM and CDR2 ANQGSEA. The CDR3, as DNA: TGCAGCGTTAAGAGGGCAGGGGGCTTTTATAATGAGCAGTTCTTC. This sequence encodes CSVKRAGGFYNEQFF.

The CDR3 DNA follows: TGTGCCAGCAGTGAAGTACGGGAAAAACTGTTTTTT. Translating gives CASSEVREKLFF. The V call is TRBV6-1, the J call TRBJ1-4; D gene uncertain. The germline CDR1 and CDR2 sequences are MNHNS and SASEGT. The CDR3 is 12 residues long. V was pared by 1 base and J by 8 bases, with 5 bases between.

V and J are TRBV19 and TRBJ2-1; a weak D match, TRBD1 (6 bases). Germline-derived CDR1 and CDR2 are LNHDA and SQIVND (reference sequence). With 5 bases removed from V and 6 bases from J, the gap between germline ends came to 14 bases. This CDR3 spans 14 amino acids. The CDR3 coding sequence is TGTGCCAGTAGTCCAGGGGCCCTCTTCAATGAGCAGTTCTTC. This sequence encodes CASSPGALFNEQFF.

This clone was seen once. The chain employs TRBV5-1 and TRBJ1-1, with 9 bases that match TRBD1. The CDR3 totals 15 residues. Germline V gives CDR1 SGHRS, CDR2 YFSETQ. Trimming cost V 4 bases and J 7 bases; bases outside gene matches: 11. CDR3 in amino acids: CASSPQGQGTNEAFF. In DNA form, the CDR3 reads TGCGCCAGCAGCCCACAGGGACAGGGAACCAATGAAGCTTTCTTT.